The rows below give T cell receptor beta chains drawn from one sample of a study of T cell changes during pregnancy in multiple sclerosis. Measured with immunoSEQ multiplex PCR; TCRdb has only the in-frame clones, and not every one. The top ten hold about 0.85% of the sample, which has around 58,000 clones, roughly 91% seen once. Here the sequenced sample was peripheral blood, taken before pregnancy. These receptors came from a female donor with multiple sclerosis, enrolled in a pregnancy study. Each CDR3 is given with its conserved first and last residue. The order of the fields is J gene, clone size, V gene, CDR3 protein. Not all rows give a size; the values are once, few, many and, for expanded clones, a class.

TRBJ1-2 once TRBV18 CASSPSPGADGYTF
TRBJ2-1 NA TRBV4-1 CASSFLPSLGDEQFF
TRBJ2-7 NA TRBV11-1 CASSLGQSSYEQYF
TRBJ1-6 NA TRBV6-5 CASSHKGQAGSPLHF
TRBJ1-3 NA TRBV10-3 CAIVTGNSGNTIYF
TRBJ2-7 NA TRBV7-9 CASSWQAGARSEQYF
TRBJ2-1 NA TRBV7-2 CASSWGGGDNEQFF
TRBJ1-1 NA TRBV19 CASTPWGQVLNTEAFF
TRBJ2-1 NA TRBV7-9 CASSLGQRGGHGHEQFF
TRBJ1-1 NA TRBV5-4 CASSLRGLNTEAFF
TRBJ2-1 NA TRBV9 CASSVDGNEQFF
TRBJ1-2 NA TRBV6-6 CASSPRQPYGYTF
TRBJ1-5 NA TRBV6-5 CASRAGISNQPQHF
TRBJ1-2 few TRBV19 CASSIEMRGYTF
TRBJ1-6 NA TRBV19 CASSRTGTTSPLHF
TRBJ1-1 NA TRBV4-3 CASSLGGNTEAFF
NA NA TRBV30 CAWRLPGGYEQYF
TRBJ2-5 NA TRBV5-1 CASRLVETQYF
TRBJ1-6 NA TRBV7-3 CASSLTRVKGGIAASPLHF
TRBJ1-4 few TRBV10-3 CAIQGGGAGYEKLFF
TRBJ1-6 NA TRBV6-5 CASSYIQGNSPLHF
TRBJ1-2 NA TRBV2 CASSFTGDYGYTF
TRBJ2-5 NA TRBV7-3 CASSLQGAGETQYF
TRBJ2-3 NA TRBV7-3 CASSPHGTSGASTDTQYF
TRBJ2-1 NA TRBV19 CASTPGQLGYNEQFF
TRBJ1-6 NA TRBV4-2 CASSQDRQDNSPLHF
TRBJ2-1 NA TRBV15 CATSREGTSGGGRNEQFF
TRBJ1-1 NA TRBV10-3 CAARRGSTEAFF
TRBJ2-2 NA TRBV7-3 CASSSTYRGGNTGELFF
TRBJ2-5 NA TRBV7-2 CASSLVGGLQETQYF
TRBJ2-3 NA TRBV4-1 CASSQVGRRSTDTQYF
TRBJ1-2 NA TRBV19 CASRLSGLPTYGYTF
TRBJ1-2 NA TRBV25-1 CASSTVTGDYGYTF
TRBJ1-2 once TRBV11-1 CASSPRQGRGYTF
TRBJ2-7 once TRBV5-6 CASSPGTGRWEYF
TRBJ2-1 NA TRBV6-5 CASSTQGNEQFF
TRBJ2-3 NA TRBV11-2 CASSSAGPLPDTQYF
TRBJ2-3 NA TRBV2 CASSEQGSDTQYF
TRBJ1-1 NA TRBV11-1 CASSLVMGPNTEAFF
TRBJ1-2 NA TRBV2 CAEGTENYGYTF
TRBJ1-1 NA TRBV12-5 CASGLDRGKGTEAFF
TRBJ2-7 NA TRBV18 CASSPLAGESYEQYF
TRBJ1-2 NA TRBV7-9 CASSTGQGVKYGYTF